These 10 T cell receptor beta chains were all obtained from the same sample, sequenced in a study of CD8+CD57+ T cells in acquired aplastic anemia. CDR3 and TCR beta VDJ profiling relied on genomic DNA as the template. One entry per CDR3 protein results from TCRdb running MiXCR on the reads. The sample carries some 140,000 distinct CDR3 sequences, roughly 40% recorded once. The sequenced sample was sorted CD4+, CD8+, or CD8+CD57+ T cells (not recorded which) from PBMCs. These receptors all stem from a human donor in good health, serving as a control.

Remarks on this clonotype: A much larger clonotype is one base distant, so this may be a read error. CDR3 residues: CASSYESAATGTQYF. In DNA, the CDR3 is TGTGCCAGCAGTTACGAATCAGCTGCCACAGGTACGCAGTATTTT. The chain links TRBV12-3 or TRBV12-4 to TRBJ2-3; the D gene is possibly TRBD1 (5 bases). This CDR3 region has 15 residues.

The sample holds many counts of this clonotype. V gene TRBV7-9 combines with J gene TRBJ2-3; D unclear. V lost 7 bases and J 0 bases, leaving 14 bases between the germline ends. Germline V gene lookup returns CDR1 SEHNR and CDR2 FQNEAQ (reference sequence). The CDR3 spans 15 residues. The CDR3 coding sequence is TGTGCCAGCACCCGGTGGGCTTCTAGCACAGATACGCAGTATTTT. Encoded protein: CASTRWASSTDTQYF. The variable domain in full, with the rest retrieved from reference TRBV7-9 and TRBJ2-3, is DTGVSQNPRHKITKRGQNVTFRCDPISEHNRLYWYRQTLGQGPEFLTYFQNEAQLEKSRLLSDRFSAERPKGSFSTLEIQRTEQGDSAMYLCASTRWASSTDTQYFGPGTRLTVL.

This clonotype was counted at least ten times. The J gene is TRBJ2-2, the V gene TRBV20-1; a possible D gene is TRBD2 (6 bases). The CDR3 has 15 amino acids. CDR1 is DFQATT and CDR2 is SNEGSKA in the germline V gene (reference sequence). Trimming stripped 3 bases from V and 3 bases from J, with 14 bases between. The CDR3 nucleotides are TGCAGTGCTAGGGGCTCGCTAGCGTACACCGGGGAGCTGTTTTTT. Amino acids: CSARGSLAYTGELFF.

This clonotype was counted ten times or more. The V call is TRBV19, the J call TRBJ2-1, with TRBD1 matching over 7 bases. V lost 2 bases and J lost 2; bases outside the gene matches: 3. The CDR3 is made up of 15 amino acids. Per germline, CDR1 LNHDA and CDR2 SQIVND (reference sequence). The DNA of the CDR3 is TGTGCCAGTAGTATAACCGGGACAGCCTACAATGAGCAGTTCTTC. This translates into CASSITGTAYNEQFF.

In this sample, this clonotype turned up a few times. J is TRBJ2-3 and V is TRBV10-3; D remains unclear. The germline CDR1 and CDR2 sequences are ENHRY and SYGVKD. CDR3 length: 13 amino acids. V was shortened by 4 bases and J by 2 bases, with 7 bases between the two germline ends. CDR3 in amino acids: CAISGGDTDTQYF. The DNA for the CDR3 is TGTGCCATCAGTGGTGGGGACACAGATACGCAGTATTTT.

This clonotype occurred many times. J is TRBJ2-3 and V is TRBV3-1, with D possibly TRBD2 on 6 matching bases. Trimming left V 4 bases short and J 6 bases short, with 20 bases between. CDR3 size: 16 residues. Germline assignment: CDR1 LGHDT and CDR2 YNNKEL (reference sequence). CDR3 protein: CASSLSPTSWTDTQYF. The CDR3 DNA reads as TGTGCCAGCAGCCTAAGCCCGACTAGTTGGACTGATACGCAGTATTTT.

The V gene is TRBV15, the J gene TRBJ1-2, with a possible D match to TRBD1 (5 bases). V lost 3 bases and J 4 bases, leaving 12 bases between the germline ends. The CDR3 has 14 residues. Germline values: CDR1 LNHNV, CDR2 YYDKDF (reference sequence). The CDR3 DNA reads as TGTGCCACCAGCAGTTACCGGGACCCCTATGGCTACACCTTC. As protein: CATSSYRDPYGYTF.

This clonotype was found many times. The chain is built from TRBV7-2 and TRBJ2-5, with D possibly matching TRBD2 (5 bases). The V end lost 5 bases, the J end lost 5 bases, and 15 bases lay between the germline ends. The CDR3 is 14 residues long. In germline, CDR1 is SGHTA, CDR2 FQGNSA. The CDR3 region has the DNA TGTGCCAGCAGCCAACTCGGGGTACCGGAGACCCAGTACTTC. Its translation: CASSQLGVPETQYF.

In this sample, this clonotype turned up many times. The chain combines TRBV6-5 with TRBJ2-7, with TRBD2 matching over 8 bases. Unmatched junction bases numbered 8, after V lost 4 bases and J lost 0 bases. There are 16 residues in the CDR3. Germline CDR1 reads MNHEY; CDR2 reads SVGAGI. The CDR3 DNA sequence: TGTGCCAGCAGTTGGGCGGGGGGCCTTCACTCCTACGAGCAGTACTTC. Encoded protein: CASSWAGGLHSYEQYF.

This clonotype was found a few times. The rearrangement joins TRBV9 to TRBJ1-3, with D unresolved. Deletions cut 5 bases from V and 0 bases from J, with 9 bases between. CDR1 SGDLS and CDR2 YYNGEE come from the germline V gene. CDR3 length: 14 residues. CDR3 DNA: TGTGCCAGCAGTCCTGGGAACTCTGGAAACACCATATATTTT. Translating gives CASSPGNSGNTIYF.